The rows below give T cell receptor beta chains drawn from one sample of a study of PD-L1 blockade in urothelial cancer. Repertoires were generated with immunoSEQ multiplex PCR, while TCRdb's copy carries only in-frame clones and drops some. The sample lists under 40,000 clones, roughly 87% occurring once. The sample was PBMCs, taken around atezolizumab (anti-PD-L1) treatment. The receptors were gathered from a man at least 80 years old with urothelial cancer. Both conserved end residues are part of each CDR3. A D gene is named only where the DNA matches it firmly. Not every row has a clone size; where given, it reads once, few, many or a size class.

v_call	cdr3_length	d_call	clone_size	j_call	cdr3_nt	cdr3_aa
TRBV5-1	14	TRBD1	.	TRBJ2-7	TGCGCCAGCAGCCAGGACAGGAGAAGTGACGAGCAGTACTTC	CASSQDRRSDEQYF
TRBV6-1	15	TRBD1	.	TRBJ1-2	TGTGCCAGCAGTGAAGCGGGACAGAATAACTATGGCTACACCTTC	CASSEAGQNNYGYTF
TRBV5-6	13	.	once	TRBJ2-5	TGTGCCAGCAGCTTCGCTATCCAAGAGACCCAGTACTTC	CASSFAIQETQYF
TRBV28	15	TRBD1	.	TRBJ2-2	TGTGCCAGCAGTTCTATCGCAGGGGGCTCCGGGGAGCTGTTTTTT	CASSSIAGGSGELFF
TRBV5-1	18	TRBD2	.	TRBJ2-2	TGCGCCAGCAGCCCTTTCGTAGCGGGAGGGCCTTTGGCCGGGGAGCTGTTTTTT	CASSPFVAGGPLAGELFF
TRBV5-1	16	TRBD2	.	TRBJ2-3	TGCGCCAGCAGCCTCGAGACTAGCGGGAGTACAGATACGCAGTATTTT	CASSLETSGSTDTQYF
TRBV18	14	TRBD1	.	TRBJ2-1	TGTGCCAGCTCATCACAAGACAGGGTCAGGGAGCAGTTCTTC	CASSSQDRVREQFF
TRBV5-4	16	TRBD2	.	TRBJ2-2	TGTGCCAGCAGCCCCAGAAGCGGGAGCCTCACCGGGGAGCTGTTTTTT	CASSPRSGSLTGELFF
TRBV6-6	15	TRBD2	.	TRBJ2-1	TGTGCCAGCAGTAAGGGACTAGCGGGAGCCCGCGAGCAGTTCTTC	CASSKGLAGAREQFF
TRBV2	13	.	.	TRBJ2-3	TGTGCCAGCAGCACCGACACGTCAGATACGCAGTATTTT	CASSTDTSDTQYF
TRBV18	17	TRBD2	.	TRBJ2-7	TGCGCCAGCTCACCGCGACTAGCGGGAGGGCCGTCGGGGGAGCAGTACTTC	CASSPRLAGGPSGEQYF
TRBV5-1	16	.	.	TRBJ1-2	TGCGCCAGCAGCTTGGCCAACGGGGGAAGTAACTATGGCTACACCTTC	CASSLANGGSNYGYTF
TRBV7-2	19	.	.	TRBJ2-4	TGTGCCAGCAGCTTAACGTTACAGGCGATATCACTAGCCAAAAACATTCAGTACTTC	CASSLTLQAISLAKNIQYF
TRBV6-1	14	.	.	TRBJ2-4	TGTGCCAGCCAGGGGCGGGAGAATGGGGACATTCAGTACTTC	CASQGRENGDIQYF
TRBV6-5	14	.	.	TRBJ1-1	TGTGCCAGCAGTTACCGAGGAATGAACACTGAAGCTTTCTTT	CASSYRGMNTEAFF
TRBV5-1	18	TRBD2	.	TRBJ2-7	TGCGCCAGCAGCTTGGGGGTGGTAGCGGGAGCGAGTTCCTACGAGCAGTACTTC	CASSLGVVAGASSYEQYF
TRBV10-1	13	TRBD1	.	TRBJ1-1	TGCGCCAGCAGAGGACAGGGGCACACTGAAGCTTTCTTT	CASRGQGHTEAFF
TRBV28	16	TRBD2	.	TRBJ2-2	TGTGCCAGCAGACGATCGACTAGCGGGGTAACCGGGGAGCTGTTTTTT	CASRRSTSGVTGELFF
TRBV5-6	14	TRBD1	.	TRBJ1-2	TGTGCCAGCACAATGACAGGGGGTAACTATGGCTACACCTTC	CASTMTGGNYGYTF
TRBV6-4	14	TRBD2	.	TRBJ2-2	TGTGCCAGCAGTGAAGGAGGGGGGACTAGAACGCTGTTTTTT	CASSEGGGTRTLFF
TRBV5-1	14	TRBD1	.	TRBJ2-1	TGCGCCAGCAGCACCCGGACAGGGGGCATAAAGCAGTTCTTC	CASSTRTGGIKQFF
TRBV4-1	14	TRBD1	.	TRBJ2-5	TGCGCCAGCAGCCGCCCGGGACAGGGGGAGACCCAGTACTTC	CASSRPGQGETQYF
TRBV29-1	13	.	.	TRBJ1-1	TGCAGCGTGACCCGGGACATCAACACTGAAGCTTTCTTT	CSVTRDINTEAFF
TRBV11-2	15	TRBD1	.	TRBJ1-5	TGTGCCAGCAGCTTAGATCAGGGGGCGAGGCAGCCCCAGCATTTT	CASSLDQGARQPQHF
TRBV15	14	TRBD2	.	TRBJ2-1	TGTGCCACCAGCAGGGGTGGGAGGGACAATGAGCAGTTCTTC	CATSRGGRDNEQFF
TRBV27	14	.	.	TRBJ2-7	TGTGCCAGCAGTTTTCAGGGTTGGAAGCACGAGCAGTACTTC	CASSFQGWKHEQYF
TRBV4-1	14	.	once	TRBJ2-5	TGCGCCAGCAGTTCAGGTGCGGGGCAAGAGACCCAGTACTTC	CASSSGAGQETQYF
TRBV18	16	.	.	TRBJ1-1	TGTGCCAGCTCACCATCTCAGGGAAGCGTGAACACTGAAGCTTTCTTT	CASSPSQGSVNTEAFF
TRBV28	14	TRBD1	few	TRBJ2-5	TGTGCCAGCAGTCCTCGGACAGGGCAAGAGACCCAGTACTTC	CASSPRTGQETQYF
TRBV10-3	15	.	medium-sized	TRBJ1-4	TGTGCCATCAGTGAAAGCGGAACGACTAATGAAAAACTGTTTTTT	CAISESGTTNEKLFF
TRBV4-3	16	.	.	TRBJ2-6	TGCGCCAGCAGCCAAGAAACGGGCTCTGGGGCCAACGTCCTGACTTTC	CASSQETGSGANVLTF
TRBV5-5	16	.	.	TRBJ1-5	TGTGCCAGCAGCCTTGAACCTGCGCAGGGGAATAGGCCCCAGCATTTT	CASSLEPAQGNRPQHF
TRBV5-5	19	TRBD1	once	TRBJ2-7	TGTGCCAGCAGCTTCTCCGGGACAGGGGGACTAGCAGGCTCCTACGAGCAGTACTTC	CASSFSGTGGLAGSYEQYF
TRBV27	16	TRBD1	.	TRBJ2-1	TGTGCCAGCAGTCTCCCCCGGGACAGGGGGCTCAATGAGCAGTTCTTC	CASSLPRDRGLNEQFF
TRBV30	12	.	.	TRBJ2-1	TGTGCCTGGAGTGTACAGACCGTTGGCGGGATCTTC	CAWSVQTVGGIF